The T cell receptor (beta chain) under discussion was sequenced for a study of cytotoxic CD8 clonotypes in ibrutinib-treated CLL (dated by TCRdb to 2020 to 2023). Regarding the research as a whole: The cohort included roughly 15 treatment-naive and roughly ten relapsed/refractory patients; roughly 17 were IGHV unmutated. Of the roughly 90 people in the trial, 26 had longitudinal samples available. On average, each sample had about 250,000 productive templates and approximately 89,000 productive rearrangements. The response samples were drawn at a median of approximately twelve months into treatment, with a range of roughly 6 to 40 months. Every remission and progressive disease sample was obtained while ibrutinib was still being received by the patients. Responses were partial in approximately 24 patients and complete in 2; after median about 5.5 years follow-up, around 15 stayed in remission and roughly twelve progressed. Cryopreserved peripheral blood mononuclear cells were collected before treatment, at response, and at either disease progression or sustained remission. On the study overall, not on this receptor specifically: Baseline clonality exceeded that of age-matched healthy donors and correlated strongly with circulating CD8+ T-cell counts. Lymph node repertoires were not examined, and the timing of sampling was not matched between patients in sustained remission and those whose disease progressed. Public clonotypes were rare and either contracted or stayed stable during treatment, and the rise in clonality at ibrutinib response reflected the expansion of private clonotypes. An increase in clonality was observed at ibrutinib response, with clonality remaining stable during sustained remission and falling back toward baseline at progression.

A MiSeq instrument was used for deep resolution sequencing, which targeted depths ranging from 1 in 1 million up to 1 in 200,000 T cells, with coverage averaging 10x for each clonotype. The immunoSEQ hsTCRB Kit was used to generate the TCR beta libraries. On the study's bioinformatics: ImmunoSEQ Data Assistant and ImmunoSEQ Analyzer were used for data analysis, and V, D and J genes were assigned according to IMGT definitions. Clonality, with values ranging from 0 to 1, was calculated as one minus the normalized Shannon entropy of productive rearrangement frequencies. Public clonotype analysis was restricted to overrepresented clonotypes comprising at least 0.05% of each patient's repertoire. Thirteen repertoires from age-matched healthy donors, obtained from immuneACCESS, served as clonality controls. The source is immuneACCESS, and TCRdb retained only in-frame sequences with V and J called. Part of the clones is not carried over; for the studies checked, unresolved V genes explain less than half of this, and the remainder is unexplained. For V, J and clone size, that table is used; D and trimming come from the DNA. This sample comprises some 140,000 clones, approximately 90% of them detected only once. In total, the top ten clones hold 10% to 13% of the sample.

The time point label on this specimen signifies: 12 months on ibrutinib. Approximately 2 micrograms of genomic DNA were extracted from cryopreserved PBMCs for TCR beta library preparation. Longitudinal blood samples from CLL patients on ibrutinib monotherapy underwent high-throughput TCR beta sequencing. Patients were enrolled in a phase 2 open-label single-center ibrutinib monotherapy trial. In regard to this clone: Its antigen has not been determined. The input lacks base qualities; no much larger clone sits a single base away. The sample has other DNA sequences that encode this CDR3 too.

The clonotype comes from a human donor with chronic lymphocytic leukemia. The sample consisted of PBMCs, taken after 12 months of ibrutinib treatment.

The nucleotide sequence is TGTGCCAGCACCTCGGGACAGGACTACGAGCAGTACTTC. Its protein product is CASTSGQDYEQYF. The chain is encoded by TRBV28 joined to TRBJ2-7, and TRBD1 aligns with 8 junction nucleotides. Looking up the germline V gene yields CDR1 MDHEN and CDR2 SYDVKM. The junction shows trimming of 7 bases on V and 3 bases on J, and the gene matches do not reach 5 bases of it. The CDR3 numbers 13 residues from cysteine through phenylalanine. The DNA shown is the 39-base CDR3, in frame from base 1.